The sequence of this T cell receptor beta chain was determined in a study of blood T cell repertoires in COVID-19. Study as a whole: PBMCs, B-cell-depleted T cells, or T cells were the source of the cDNA or gDNA that made up the material.

Sequencing used immunoSEQ multiplex PCR; TCRdb keeps in-frame clones, though not all of them. The top ten hold 2% to 2.5% of the sample, which has around 300,000 clones, 85% to 90% seen once. The clonotype was recovered from a woman aged 18-29 years who had recovered from COVID-19. Material: PBMCs or T cells enriched from blood (not recorded which).

The CDR3 DNA sequence: TGCGCCAGCAGCCACGATACCGGGACTAGCGGGCCTCAAGAGACCCAGTACTTC. Protein: CASSHDTGTSGPQETQYF. The V call is TRBV4-1, the J call TRBJ2-5, with 12 bases identical to TRBD2. V lost 3 bases, J lost 2 bases, and 10 bases stayed unmatched. The length of the CDR3 is 18 residues. The germline V gene has CDR1 MGHRA and CDR2 YSYEKL.